This T cell receptor (beta chain) was recorded in a study of CXCR3-negative and CXCR3-positive naive CD8 T cells (dated by TCRdb to the late 2010s). For context, the study as a whole: In total, some 150 million TRB reads were obtained, which works out to roughly 1.5 +/- 0.3 million reads per library. Data from 11 donors, pooled across two independent experiments, went into the diversity and physicochemical repertoire analyses. For the TRBV-TRBJ cluster analysis, the naive subsets came from 5 or 6 donors, while the memory cells came from 3 donors.

Each CD8+ T cell subset was flow-sorted in triplicate, with 250,000 to 350,000 cells per subset placed directly into RLT lysis buffer. To exclude memory contaminants, naive CD8+ T cells were stringently defined as CD45RO-CCR7+CD27+CD95-. Peripheral blood mononuclear cells were isolated from buffy coats using standard density gradient centrifugation. Naive CXCR3-negative and CXCR3-positive CD8+ T cells were flow-sorted using a FACSAria III. Total RNA was extracted from sorted cells with an RNeasy Mini Kit. Details on this clonotype: Its antigen specificity is not known.

What the work shows at the level of the full study, not this receptor alone: Freshly isolated PBMCs were used for most assays because CXCR3 expression went down partially after cryopreservation. Naive CXCR3-negative and CXCR3-positive cells from the same donor showed similar TRBV-TRBJ usage, whereas memory cells showed distinct patterns. TRB CDR3s from CXCR3-positive naive cells showed higher hydrophobicity (lower Kidera factor 4), lower energy, and higher strength and volume indices than CXCR3-negative naive cells. Because surface CD5, which is linked to self-reactivity in mice, was comparable between the naive subsets, TCR interaction strength was also inferred from TRB CDR3 physicochemical properties. Both naive subsets had comparably high repertoire diversity, while memory CD8+ T cells had much lower repertoire diversity.

Instrument on record: NextSeq 550. The Human TCR Profiling Kit (MiLaboratory) was used to make UMI-labeled 5' RACE TRB cDNA libraries. cDNA synthesis used the entire amount of extracted RNA, and PCR amplification then used the entire amount of cDNA produced. Libraries were prepared in parallel using an identical number of PCR cycles. Under the source paper's analysis protocol: With a requirement of at least two reads per UMI, MIGEC and MiXCR extracted about 57,000 +/- 9,900 unique UMI-labeled TRB cDNA molecules per library. On average, each library contained 40,000 +/- 10,000 functional in-frame TRB CDR3 nucleotide clonotypes without stop codons. After each sample was downsampled to 5000 UMI-labeled TRB molecules, VDJtools was used to calculate diversity metrics such as normalized Shannon-Wiener and Chao1. VDJtools was used to calculate clonotype-size-weighted physicochemical properties of the central five CDR3 residues, namely interaction energy, strength, volume and Kidera factor 4. TCRdb reprocessed the reads into one record per CDR3 protein sequence, lacking DNA. TCRdb's processing, not the authors' own work, is the source of the V and J calls. The table for this sample records just under 90,000 distinct CDR3 sequences. Clones ranked in the top ten supply less than 0.85% of the sample.

The specimen sequenced was naive CXCR3+ CD8+ T cells from blood. According to the study, the label for this sample's cell subset or site signals: CD45RO-CCR7+CD27+CD95- naive CD8+ T cells expressing CXCR3 (TNR3+). This receptor was identified in a human donor in good health. Some clones in this sample may be carry-over from other donors' samples.

The CDR3 region has the sequence CASSLVGTDYEQYF. The rearranged segments are TRBV7-8 and TRBJ2-7; checking the TCRdb D call of TRBD1 is not possible without DNA. The CDR3 spans 14 residues, from the cysteine through the phenylalanine. DNA for this receptor is not on file. According to the germline V gene, CDR1 reads SGHVS and CDR2 reads FQNEAQ.